A single sample is the source of the 10 T cell receptor beta chains below, sequenced in a study of CD8 T cells in ankylosing spondylitis. These receptors' antigens are unknown. Study-wide results and limits: What seemed typical of ankylosing spondylitis blood was a TCR beta motif built from several highly homologous variants.

TCRdb re-derived calls from the 5' RACE reads in MiXCR, one entry per CDR3 protein. The sample consists of 250,000 to 350,000 distinct CDR3 sequences, less than 9.5% of them appearing once. Material: blood, either unsorted or a sorted T cell fraction (not recorded which). The receptors here all came from a male donor with ankylosing spondylitis.

This clonotype was detected once. The chain couples TRBV5-4 to TRBJ2-1; 9 nucleotides agree with TRBD1. V was clipped by 4 bases and J by 3 bases; unmatched bases: 11. Germline loops: CDR1 SGHNT, CDR2 YYREEE (reference sequence). CDR3 length: 17 amino acids. The DNA of the CDR3 is TGTGCCAGCAGCGGAAGCGGGGACAGGGAAGGCTACAATGAGCAGTTCTTC. As protein: CASSGSGDREGYNEQFF.

This clonotype turned up a few times. The chain recombines TRBV29-1 with TRBJ2-3; TRBD2 matches 11 bases. The CDR3 is 14 residues long. Germline CDR1 SQVTM, CDR2 ANQGSEA. V lost 3 bases to trimming and J lost 4 bases; unmatched junction nucleotides: 3. The CDR3 DNA reads as TGCAGCGTTGACACTAGCGGGAGTGCAGATACGCAGTATTTT. This sequence encodes CSVDTSGSADTQYF.

The chain links TRBV28 to TRBJ2-7, with a tentative D call TRBD1 (5 bases). Between the trimmed V and J ends, which lost 4 bases and 4 bases, there was a span of 14 bases. Germline values: CDR1 MDHEN, CDR2 SYDVKM. The CDR3 length is 14 residues. The CDR3 loop is CASSSPQGRYEQYF. The CDR3 bases are TGTGCCAGCAGTTCCCCCCAGGGCCGGTACGAGCAGTACTTC.

This clonotype was picked up a small number of times. CDR3 amino acids: CASSSHDSFNQPQHF. The DNA of the CDR3 is TGTGCCAGCAGTAGTCATGACAGTTTTAATCAGCCCCAGCATTTT. The chain links TRBV2 to TRBJ1-5, with a weak D call TRBD1 (5 bases). The CDR3 has 15 amino acids. The germline CDR1 and CDR2 sequences are SNHLY and FYNNEI. The germline V and J ends were trimmed by 5 bases and 4 bases, with 15 bases remaining between them.

This clonotype was detected many times. The chain couples TRBV20-1 to TRBJ1-6; 7 bases align to TRBD1. Germline CDR1 reads DFQATT; CDR2 reads SNEGSKA (reference sequence). V gave up 6 bases and J gave up 11 bases; unmatched junction bases: 16. The CDR3 runs 15 residues. The CDR3 DNA follows: TGCAGTGCAAACAGGGGATTAGGGCAATTGGCACCCCTCCACTTT. Translation gives CSANRGLGQLAPLHF.

CDR3 sequence reads: CASSRGQNGGNTIYF. The CDR3 DNA reads as TGTGCCAGCTCTCGTGGACAGAACGGAGGAAACACCATATATTTT. The chain carries TRBV18 and TRBJ1-3, with a tentative D call TRBD1 (6 bases). Trimming pared 6 bases from V and 4 bases from J, leaving 16 bases between. In germline, CDR1 is KGHSH, CDR2 LQKENI. The CDR3 length is 15 residues.

This clonotype was recorded a few times. This sequence joins TRBV19 and TRBJ2-1, with 7 bases matching TRBD2. After removal of 5 bases from V and 6 bases from J, the junction contained 10 bases not matched to a gene. CDR3 size: 15 residues. From germline, CDR1 is LNHDA and CDR2 SQIVND (reference sequence). CDR3 DNA sequence: TGTGCCAGTAGTTCCTGGGGCGGGAGTGCCAATGAGCAGTTCTTC. This sequence encodes CASSSWGGSANEQFF.

The CDR3 DNA reads TGTGCCAGCAGTGAAGCGCCTAGCGGGAGAGGTACCGGGGAGCTGTTTTTT. This codes for CASSEAPSGRGTGELFF. The chain joins TRBV2 to TRBJ2-2; 10 positions match TRBD2. This CDR3 comprises 17 residues. J was trimmed by 5 bases and V by 0 bases; bases with no gene match: 6. CDR1 and CDR2 (germline): SNHLY, FYNNEI.

This clonotype was counted a few times. This sequence joins TRBV18 and TRBJ1-5, with D possibly being TRBD1 (6 bases). Germline V gene lookup returns CDR1 KGHSH and CDR2 LQKENI. The CDR3 has 13 residues. V lost 3 bases to trimming and J lost 8 bases, with 11 bases between them. CDR3 nucleotides: TGTGCCAGCTCACCGAACAGGGACGAGCCCCAGCATTTT. It translates to CASSPNRDEPQHF.

The CDR3 loop is CSASRGSTSGKYEQYF. In DNA form, the CDR3 reads TGCAGTGCCAGCCGGGGCTCGACTAGCGGGAAGTACGAGCAGTACTTC. The chain couples TRBV20-1 to TRBJ2-7, with 11 bases lining up with TRBD2. CDR1 is DFQATT and CDR2 is SNEGSKA in the germline V gene (reference sequence). V lost 6 bases and J lost 4; bases outside the gene matches: 14. The CDR3 is 16 amino acids.